The 14 T cell receptor beta chains below all came from one sample that was sequenced in a study of CD8 T cells in ankylosing spondylitis. TCRdb independently ran MiXCR on the 5' RACE reads; one entry per CDR3 protein. This table holds approximately 150,000 distinct CDR3 sequences, 25% to 35% found once. The sequenced sample consisted of synovial fluid, either unsorted or a sorted T cell fraction (not recorded which). These receptors were obtained from a male donor with ankylosing spondylitis.

This clonotype was detected ten times or more. The gene calls are TRBV7-2 and TRBJ2-3; D possibly corresponds to TRBD2 (5 bases). In germline, CDR1 is SGHTA, CDR2 FQGNSA. The CDR3 has 15 residues. Trimming removed 7 bases from V and 5 bases from J, with 19 bases in between. In nucleotides, the CDR3 is TGTGCCAGCACCCCCGGGGAATTAACTGTAGATACGCAGTATTTT. This gives the protein CASTPGELTVDTQYF.

The chain couples TRBV9 to TRBJ2-2, with D perhaps TRBD1 or TRBD2 (5 bases each). The CDR3 has 16 amino acids. Trimming took off 0 bases at V and 4 bases at J, with 13 bases between the two ends. Germline CDR1 reads SGDLS; CDR2 reads YYNGEE. The CDR3 reads CASSVDQGVGTGELFF. DNA of the CDR3: TGTGCCAGCAGCGTAGATCAGGGAGTGGGCACCGGGGAGCTGTTTTTT.

A few counts support this clonotype. This chain joins TRBV3-1 and TRBJ2-1; D is unresolved. The V and J ends lost 4 bases and 10 bases respectively, with 14 bases between them. The CDR3 covers 13 residues. Looked up from germline, CDR1 is LGHDT and CDR2 is YNNKEL (reference sequence). CDR3 nucleotide sequence: TGTGCCAGCAGCCTACAACCCGATTGGGAGCAGTTCTTC. Its protein product is CASSLQPDWEQFF.

This clonotype was found a few times. The chain links TRBV2 to TRBJ1-4, with D possibly TRBD1 on 5 matching bases. CDR1 is SNHLY, CDR2 FYNNEI, per germline. The CDR3 has 16 residues. Between the trimmed V and J ends, which lost 7 bases and 8 bases, there was a span of 23 bases. CDR3 region: CASKNSFGGSREKLFF. Here the CDR3 DNA reads TGTGCCAGCAAGAACAGTTTCGGGGGAAGTAGGGAAAAACTGTTTTTT.

The chain employs TRBV5-4 and TRBJ2-1; 8 bases are shared with TRBD1. The germline V gene has CDR1 SGHNT and CDR2 YYREEE (reference sequence). The CDR3 contains 14 residues. V shed 4 bases and J 10 bases; nucleotides not matched to a gene: 10. The CDR3 nucleotides read TGTGCCAGCAGCCCCGGACAGGGATTGGGGGAGCAGTTCTTC. Amino acid sequence: CASSPGQGLGEQFF.

In its sample, this clonotype was seen once. The J gene is TRBJ2-7, the V gene TRBV29-1, with a tentative D call TRBD1 (5 bases). V was trimmed by 4 bases and J by 5 bases, leaving 18 bases between them. From germline, CDR1 is SQVTM and CDR2 ANQGSEA. The CDR3 extends over 14 amino acids. CDR3: CSVGWQGVRNEQYF. The CDR3 coding sequence is TGCAGCGTTGGTTGGCAGGGTGTTCGGAACGAGCAGTACTTC.

The V call is TRBV18, the J call TRBJ2-1; TRBD1 or TRBD2 may be the D gene (5 bases each). The CDR3 sequence is 14 residues long. Germline lookup yields CDR1 KGHSH and CDR2 LQKENI. V was trimmed by 0 bases and J by 13 bases, leaving 16 bases between them. The CDR3 is CASSPPGLAHTQFF. CDR3 coding DNA: TGTGCCAGCTCACCACCGGGGCTAGCCCACACCCAGTTCTTC.

Only a few counts were recorded for this clonotype. The chain combines TRBV12-3 or TRBV12-4 with TRBJ2-2; D is perhaps TRBD1 (6 bases). The CDR3 loop spans 13 amino acids. Trimming took 5 bases from V and 6 from J, leaving 10 bases between them. The CDR3 is CASSVQGPGELFF. CDR3 sequence (DNA): TGTGCCAGCAGTGTACAGGGACCCGGGGAGCTGTTTTTT.

The J gene is TRBJ1-4, the V gene TRBV20-1; D is unclear. V dropped 5 bases and J dropped 0 bases, with 4 bases sitting between them. In germline, CDR1 is DFQATT, CDR2 SNEGSKA (reference sequence). The CDR3 loop spans 12 amino acids. CDR3 amino acids: CSARPTNEKLFF. The CDR3 region has the DNA TGCAGTGCTCGGCCAACTAATGAAAAACTGTTTTTT.

This clonotype was counted only a few times. This chain links TRBV2 with TRBJ1-1; no firm D call. Germline V gene lookup returns CDR1 SNHLY and CDR2 FYNNEI. This CDR3 contains 15 residues. With 7 bases removed from V and 2 bases from J, the gap between germline ends came to 17 bases. CDR3: CASMKTRDSNTEAFF. The CDR3 nucleotides are TGTGCCAGCATGAAGACCCGAGATTCCAACACTGAAGCTTTCTTT.

This clonotype has more than one count but fewer than ten. The gene calls are TRBV7-3 and TRBJ1-1, with 9 bases lining up with TRBD1. The CDR3 covers 20 residues. Germline V lookup: CDR1 SGHTA, CDR2 FQGTGA. The trim removed 3 bases at V and 2 bases at J, leaving 19 bases unmatched. CDR3: CASSLVTGGLGAVGNTEAFF. In DNA form, the CDR3 reads TGTGCCAGCAGCTTGGTGACAGGGGGATTAGGAGCCGTAGGAAACACTGAAGCTTTCTTT.

This clonotype occurred many times. In DNA form, the CDR3 reads TGTGCCAGCAGTTTCGGTCTAGCGGGGTCCCTGTTCGAGCAGTACTTC. This sequence encodes CASSFGLAGSLFEQYF. This chain links TRBV27 with TRBJ2-7; 9 bases fit TRBD2. This CDR3 has 16 residues. V lost 3 bases, J lost 6 bases, and 12 bases stayed unmatched. In germline, CDR1 is MNHEY, CDR2 SMNVEV (reference sequence).

V gene TRBV6-6 combines with J gene TRBJ2-1; D is perhaps TRBD1 (6 bases). This CDR3 is 13 amino acids long. Looked up from germline, CDR1 is MNHNY and CDR2 is SVGAGI (reference sequence). V was pared by 5 bases and J by 6 bases, with 11 bases between. Here the CDR3 DNA reads TGTGCCAGCAGTACGGTAGGGGGCAATGAGCAGTTCTTC. Translated: CASSTVGGNEQFF.

This clonotype was seen a handful of times. This chain links TRBV20-1 with TRBJ1-3; D call uncertain. Germline CDR1 is DFQATT and CDR2 is SNEGSKA (reference sequence). The CDR3 is 12 residues long. Trimming took 4 bases from V and 2 from J, leaving 6 bases between them. CDR3 DNA sequence: TGCAGTGCTATTGATCCTGGAAACACCATATATTTT. Protein: CSAIDPGNTIYF.